Shown below are 27 T cell receptor beta chains from a single sample sequenced in a study of T cell responses to AZD1222 COVID-19 vaccine. The data were produced by immunoSEQ multiplex PCR, yet TCRdb's version contains in-frame clones alone and is incomplete. Of 100,000 to 150,000 clones in the sample, 85% to 90% were seen once. The sequencing here drew on peripheral blood, taken on day 0 of AZD1222 vaccination. These receptors came from an adult in good health.

The chain employs TRBV5-4 and TRBJ2-5; 10 nucleotides align to TRBD2. Per germline, CDR1 SGHNT and CDR2 YYREEE (reference sequence). The CDR3 loop spans 16 amino acids. V shed 4 bases and J 7 bases; nucleotides not matched to a gene: 13. CDR3 nucleotides: TGTGCCAGCAGCCAACGATCTAGCGGGAGTTTGAGGACCCAGTACTTC. Protein: CASSQRSSGSLRTQYF.

The rearrangement uses TRBV19 and TRBJ2-7; D ambiguous. Germline CDR1 and CDR2: LNHDA and SQIVND (reference sequence). The CDR3 has 15 residues. With 5 bases removed from V and 0 bases from J, the gap between germline ends came to 14 bases. CDR3 in amino acids: CASSAYSTFSYEQYF. The CDR3 DNA reads TGTGCCAGTAGTGCCTACAGTACCTTCTCCTACGAGCAGTACTTC.

The chain has TRBV4-1 and TRBJ1-5, with D tentatively TRBD1 (5 bases). CDR1 and CDR2 (germline): MGHRA, YSYEKL. Trimming cost V 0 bases and J 7 bases, with 7 bases left between them. There are 13 residues in the CDR3. The CDR3 reads CASSQDRGQPQHF. The CDR3 DNA follows: TGCGCCAGCAGCCAAGATCGGGGGCAGCCCCAGCATTTT.

This chain connects TRBV11-2 to TRBJ2-7; D is unclear. The CDR3 length is 12 residues. Germline V lookup: CDR1 SGHAT, CDR2 FQNNGV. Trimming removed 1 base at V and 4 bases at J, with 5 bases between. Written as DNA, the CDR3 is TGTGCCAGCAGCTTAGTAGGATACGAGCAGTACTTC. Translating gives CASSLVGYEQYF.

The gene calls are TRBV6-5 and TRBJ1-6; unclear D gene. Germline assignment: CDR1 MNHEY and CDR2 SVGAGI. The CDR3 loop spans 14 amino acids. V lost 5 bases and J lost 8, with 13 bases in between. Here the CDR3 DNA reads TGTGCCAGCAGTAAGAGAGTCCAGGATTCACCCCTCCACTTT. Its translation is CASSKRVQDSPLHF.

The chain employs TRBV11-3 and TRBJ2-3, with a weak D call TRBD2 (5 bases). The CDR3 length is 14 residues. Trimming stripped 1 base from V and 3 bases from J, with 8 bases between. The V gene's germline CDR1 is SGHNT and CDR2 YENEEA. The CDR3 region has the DNA TGTGCCAGCAGCTTAGGAGGGCCAACAGATACGCAGTATTTT. Amino acids: CASSLGGPTDTQYF.

The chain employs TRBV11-1 and TRBJ1-1; a possible D gene is TRBD1 (5 bases). V was shortened by 6 bases and J by 2 bases, with 13 bases between the two germline ends. The CDR3 runs 14 residues. Germline-derived CDR1 and CDR2 are SGHAT and FQDESV (reference sequence). The CDR3 DNA follows: TGTGCCAGCAGTCGTGACCAGGGAAACACTGAAGCTTTCTTT. Protein: CASSRDQGNTEAFF.

A single count supports this clone. The chain uses TRBV5-1 and TRBJ2-7; 12 bases fit TRBD2. This CDR3 contains 15 residues. J was trimmed by 4 bases and V by 4 bases; bases with no gene match: 6. Germline V gene data show CDR1 as SGHRS and CDR2 as YFSETQ. CDR3 coding DNA: TGCGCCAGCAGCCCAACCGGGACTAGCGGGTACGAGCAGTACTTC. Protein: CASSPTGTSGYEQYF.

The rearrangement uses TRBV27 and TRBJ1-1; D ambiguous. The CDR3 is 14 residues long. V was clipped by 3 bases and J by 3 bases, with 11 bases between them. Per germline, CDR1 MNHEY and CDR2 SMNVEV (reference sequence). The CDR3 here is CASSFSGVYTEAFF. CDR3 sequence (DNA): TGTGCCAGCAGTTTCTCCGGGGTTTACACTGAAGCTTTCTTT.

The chain is built from TRBV18 and TRBJ2-2; TRBD2 might be the D (5 bases). Deletions cut 2 bases from V and 0 bases from J, with 10 bases between. Germline lookup yields CDR1 KGHSH and CDR2 LQKENI. The CDR3 has 16 residues. The CDR3 nucleotides are TGTGCCAGCTCACCATTGGGAGTAGCGAACACCGGGGAGCTGTTTTTT. Translated, it gives CASSPLGVANTGELFF.

V gene TRBV24-1 combines with J gene TRBJ1-3; 9 nucleotides align to TRBD1. The CDR3 sequence is 14 residues long. Losses at the gene ends were 10 bases for V and 1 base for J; bases not matched to a gene: 4. Looked up from germline, CDR1 is KGHDR and CDR2 is SFDVKD. CDR3 nucleotide sequence: TGTGCCACTTTGACAGGGGGGTCTGGAAACACCATATATTTT. It translates to CATLTGGSGNTIYF.

J is TRBJ2-5 and V is TRBV3-1 (or the pseudogene TRBV3-2); no definite D call. The CDR3 is made up of 11 amino acids. The ends were cut back, 5 bases at V and 0 bases at J, with 1 base in the middle. Germline V gene sequence: CDR1 LGHDT, CDR2 YNNKEL (reference sequence). For the CDR3, the DNA is TGTGCCAGCAGCTACCAAGAGACCCAGTACTTC. It yields the protein CASSYQETQYF.

As for this clone: The junction differs from germline at one of its ends, possibly a read error. The chain recombines TRBV29-1 with TRBJ1-2; 9 bases line up with TRBD1. Germline V gene sequence: CDR1 SQVTM, CDR2 ANQGSEA. The CDR3 length is 12 residues. The CDR3: CSVEGDRVGNTF. CDR3 in DNA: TGCAGCGTAGAAGGGGACAGGGTGGGAAACACCTTC.

The chain carries TRBV28 and TRBJ2-7; D is possibly TRBD2 (6 bases). Looked up from germline, CDR1 is MDHEN and CDR2 is SYDVKM. Trimming stripped 6 bases from V and 3 bases from J, with 15 bases between. This CDR3 contains 14 residues. The CDR3 sequence is CASSGSVPGYEQYF. CDR3 nucleotide sequence: TGTGCCAGCAGCGGGAGCGTCCCCGGCTACGAGCAGTACTTC.

V is TRBV7-2 and J is TRBJ1-2; D unresolved. The CDR3 has 13 residues. CDR1 and CDR2 (germline): SGHTA, FQGNSA. V was clipped by 2 bases and J by 8 bases, with 12 bases between them. The CDR3 coding sequence is TGTGCCAGCAGCTTACTGGGGTCGGTGGGCTACACCTTC. Amino acid sequence: CASSLLGSVGYTF.

The chain recombines TRBV19 with TRBJ1-1, with 10 positions matching TRBD1. V was pared by 7 bases and J by 3 bases, with 20 bases of the junction left unmatched. CDR1 is LNHDA, CDR2 SQIVND, per germline (reference sequence). The length of the CDR3 is 19 residues. The CDR3 loop is CASTVAGGQGPLLDTEAFF. In DNA form, the CDR3 reads TGTGCCAGTACCGTGGCCGGGGGACAGGGGCCTCTCCTTGACACTGAAGCTTTCTTT.

This rearrangement joins TRBV18 to TRBJ2-7; 7 nucleotides match TRBD1. J lost 1 base, V lost 1 base, and 7 bases had no gene match. The CDR3 runs 16 residues. Germline V gene data show CDR1 as KGHSH and CDR2 as LQKENI. As DNA, the CDR3 is TGTGCCAGCTCACCACAGAGACAGGGTCCATCCTACGAGCAGTACTTC. Its protein product is CASSPQRQGPSYEQYF.

This chain joins TRBV3-1 (or the pseudogene TRBV3-2) and TRBJ2-7; TRBD1 aligns across 7 bases. V was pared by 6 bases and J by 0 bases, with 11 bases of the junction left unmatched. Germline CDR1 is LGHDT and CDR2 is YNNKEL (reference sequence). The CDR3 runs 16 residues. In DNA form, the CDR3 reads TGTGCCAGCAGTCAACAGGGGTCCCAAAGCTCCTACGAGCAGTACTTC. The encoded protein is CASSQQGSQSSYEQYF.

The V call is TRBV11-2, the J call TRBJ1-1, with 8 bases fitting TRBD1. CDR1 and CDR2 from the germline V gene are SGHAT and FQNNGV. The CDR3 totals 14 residues. After removal of 2 bases from V and 5 bases from J, the junction contained 4 bases not matched to a gene. The CDR3 spells CASSLTGGDTEAFF. The CDR3 bases are TGTGCCAGCAGCTTAACAGGGGGAGATACTGAAGCTTTCTTT.

In DNA form, the CDR3 reads TGTGCCAGCAGCTACCGGGGGGGCCGGGGCACCGGGGAGCTGTTTTTT. This codes for CASSYRGGRGTGELFF. The J gene is TRBJ2-2, the V gene TRBV7-3; 8 bases agree with TRBD2. The CDR3 contains 16 residues. Looked up from germline, CDR1 is SGHTA and CDR2 is FQGTGA. J lost 4 bases, V lost 4 bases, and 8 bases had no gene match. Full variable domain (remainder filled in from reference TRBV7-3 and TRBJ2-2): GAGVSQTPSNKVTEKGKYVELRCDPISGHTALYWYRQSLGQGPEFLIYFQGTGAADDSGLPNDRFFAVRPEGSVSTLKIQRTERGDSAVYLCASSYRGGRGTGELFFGEGSRLTVL.

This chain links TRBV27 with TRBJ2-7; 12 bases agree with TRBD2. The CDR3 covers 13 residues. V trimming: 6 bases; J trimming: 4 bases; junction bases outside the gene matches: 1. Germline lookup yields CDR1 MNHEY and CDR2 SMNVEV (reference sequence). The CDR3 reads CASRLAGGYEQYF. Here the CDR3 DNA reads TGTGCCAGCAGACTAGCGGGAGGTTACGAGCAGTACTTC.

The CDR3 protein is CASSLDQGASYEQYF. The DNA of the CDR3 is TGCGCCAGCAGCTTGGACCAGGGGGCCTCCTACGAGCAGTACTTC. This chain joins TRBV5-1 and TRBJ2-7; 8 bases map to TRBD1. V was clipped by 0 bases and J by 0 bases; unmatched bases: 2. The germline V gene encodes CDR1 SGHRS and CDR2 YFSETQ. CDR3 length equals 15 residues.

The chain carries TRBV3-1 (or the pseudogene TRBV3-2) and TRBJ1-1, with 7 bases matching TRBD1. This CDR3 comprises 14 residues. Germline CDR1 reads LGHDT; CDR2 reads YNNKEL (reference sequence). J lost 7 bases, V lost 2 bases, and 7 bases had no gene match. The CDR3, as DNA: TGTGCCAGCAGCCAATGGAGGGGGCATAGTGAAGCTTTCTTT. It translates to CASSQWRGHSEAFF.

The chain uses TRBV7-2 and TRBJ1-2, with unresolved D. This CDR3 contains 15 residues. Germline assignment: CDR1 SGHTA and CDR2 FQGNSA. Trimming took 4 bases from V and 4 from J, leaving 16 bases between them. CDR3 nucleotides: TGTGCCAGCAGCTCGACGACTGGACGGACCTATGGCTACACCTTC. Translation gives CASSSTTGRTYGYTF.

This chain links TRBV30 with TRBJ2-3, with D perhaps TRBD2 (6 bases). V was trimmed by 5 bases and J by 0 bases, leaving 18 bases between them. The CDR3 runs to 16 residues. Looked up from germline, CDR1 is GTSNPN and CDR2 is SVGIG (reference sequence). The CDR3 here is CAWDTPGAFSTDTQYF. CDR3 nucleotide sequence: TGTGCCTGGGACACCCCGGGAGCGTTTAGCACAGATACGCAGTATTTT. Complete variable domain (other parts from reference TRBV30 and TRBJ2-3): SQTIHQWPATLVQPVGSPLSLECTVEGTSNPNLYWYRQAAGRGLQLLFYSVGIGQISSEVPQNLSASRPQDRQFILSSKKLLLSDSGFYLCAWDTPGAFSTDTQYFGPGTRLTVL.

This clone was detected only a few times. The chain recombines TRBV2 with TRBJ1-5; D unresolved. Germline V CDR1 and CDR2: SNHLY, FYNNEI. Trimming pared 2 bases from V and 0 bases from J, leaving 8 bases between. This CDR3 has 15 residues. The CDR3 sequence is CASSEQVYSNQPQHF. As DNA, the CDR3 is TGTGCCAGCAGTGAACAGGTCTATAGCAATCAGCCCCAGCATTTT. Looking up the rest from reference TRBV2 and TRBJ1-5 gives the full variable domain: EPEVTQTPSHQVTQMGQEVILRCVPISNHLYFYWYRQILGQKVEFLVSFYNNEISEKSEIFDDQFSVERPDGSNFTLKIRSTKLEDSAMYFCASSEQVYSNQPQHFGDGTRLSIL.

The chain has TRBV29-1 and TRBJ2-7; D is possibly TRBD1 or TRBD2 (6 bases each). V was cut by 4 bases and J by 6 bases, with 19 bases left in between. The length of the CDR3 is 14 residues. Germline V CDR1 and CDR2: SQVTM, ANQGSEA. CDR3 nucleotide sequence: TGCAGCGTTGTACAACAGGGAAAGGAGGGCGAGCAGTACTTC. Its translation is CSVVQQGKEGEQYF.